This T cell receptor (beta chain) was recovered during a study of T cell changes during pregnancy in multiple sclerosis. The junction had 8 bases not matched to a gene; V was cut back by 4 bases and J by 5 bases. This CDR3 region has 16 residues. Germline CDR1 reads SGHVS; CDR2 reads FNYEAQ. The repertoire was sequenced with immunoSEQ multiplex PCR; TCRdb's copy has only in-frame clones and lacks some. This repertoire shows about 15,000 clones, nearly 96% found once; its top ten account for 0.8% to 0.95%. This sequence originates from a female donor with multiple sclerosis, enrolled in a pregnancy study. The source was peripheral blood, collected in the third trimester of pregnancy. The chain recombines TRBV7-6 with TRBJ1-6; TRBD1 aligns across 7 bases. The CDR3 here is CASSSSTGSHNSPLHF. The CDR3 region has the DNA TGTGCCAGCAGCTCTTCGACAGGGAGTCATAATTCACCCCTCCACTTT.